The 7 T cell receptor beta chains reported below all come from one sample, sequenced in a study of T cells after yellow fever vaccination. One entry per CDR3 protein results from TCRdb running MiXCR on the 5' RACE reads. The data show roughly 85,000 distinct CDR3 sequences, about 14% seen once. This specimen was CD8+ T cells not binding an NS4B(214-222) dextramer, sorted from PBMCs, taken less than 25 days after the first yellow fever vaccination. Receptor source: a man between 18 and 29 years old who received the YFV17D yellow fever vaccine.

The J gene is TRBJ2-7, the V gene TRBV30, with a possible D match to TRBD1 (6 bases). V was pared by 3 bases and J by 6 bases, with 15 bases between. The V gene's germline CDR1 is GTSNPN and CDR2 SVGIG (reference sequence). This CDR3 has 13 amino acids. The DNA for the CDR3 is TGTGCCTGGAGCATAACAGGGTTTAGCGAGCAGTACTTC. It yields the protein CAWSITGFSEQYF.

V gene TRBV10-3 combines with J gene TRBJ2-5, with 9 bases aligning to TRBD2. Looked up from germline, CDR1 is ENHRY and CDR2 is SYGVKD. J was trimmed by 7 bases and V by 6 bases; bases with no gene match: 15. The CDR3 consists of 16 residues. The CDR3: CAIRDPGGGAFGTQYF. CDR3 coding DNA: TGTGCCATCAGGGACCCCGGCGGGGGGGCCTTCGGGACCCAGTACTTC.

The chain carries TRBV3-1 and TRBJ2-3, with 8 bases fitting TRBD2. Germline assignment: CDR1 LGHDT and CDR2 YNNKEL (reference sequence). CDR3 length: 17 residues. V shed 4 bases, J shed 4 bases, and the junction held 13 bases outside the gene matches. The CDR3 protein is CASSRQAGAQGADTQYF. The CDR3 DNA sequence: TGTGCCAGCAGCCGGCAAGCGGGGGCCCAAGGCGCAGATACGCAGTATTTT.

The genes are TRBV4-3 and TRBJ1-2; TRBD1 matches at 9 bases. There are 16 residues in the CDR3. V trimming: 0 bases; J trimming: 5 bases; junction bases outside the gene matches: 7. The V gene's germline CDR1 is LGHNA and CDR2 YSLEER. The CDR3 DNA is TGCGCCAGCAGCCAAGACCACCCGGGACAGGGATATGGCTACACCTTC. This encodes CASSQDHPGQGYGYTF.

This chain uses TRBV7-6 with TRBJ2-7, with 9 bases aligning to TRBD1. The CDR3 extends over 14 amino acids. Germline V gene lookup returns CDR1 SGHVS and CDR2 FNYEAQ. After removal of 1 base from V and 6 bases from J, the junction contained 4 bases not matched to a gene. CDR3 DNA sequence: TGTGCCAGCAGCTTAGGGACAGGGGAGGGCGAGCAGTACTTC. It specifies CASSLGTGEGEQYF.

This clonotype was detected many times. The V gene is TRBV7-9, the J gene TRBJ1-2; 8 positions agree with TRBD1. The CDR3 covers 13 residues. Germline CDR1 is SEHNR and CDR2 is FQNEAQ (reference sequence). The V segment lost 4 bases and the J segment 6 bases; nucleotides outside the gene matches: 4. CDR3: CASSSGQVNGYTF. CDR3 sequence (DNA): TGTGCCAGCAGCTCGGGACAGGTTAATGGCTACACCTTC. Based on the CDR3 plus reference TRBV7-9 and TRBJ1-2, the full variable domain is DTGVSQNPRHKITKRGQNVTFRCDPISEHNRLYWYRQTLGQGPEFLTYFQNEAQLEKSRLLSDRFSAERPKGSFSTLEIQRTEQGDSAMYLCASSSGQVNGYTFGSGTRLTVV.

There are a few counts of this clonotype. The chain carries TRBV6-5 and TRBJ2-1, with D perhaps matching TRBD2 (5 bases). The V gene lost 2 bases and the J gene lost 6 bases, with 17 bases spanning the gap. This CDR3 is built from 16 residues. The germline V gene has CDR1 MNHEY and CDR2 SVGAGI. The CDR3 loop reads CASSYENPVLGNEQFF. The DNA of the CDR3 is TGTGCCAGCAGTTACGAGAACCCAGTACTAGGCAATGAGCAGTTCTTC.